The 3 T cell receptor beta chains below come from one sample, sequenced in a study of T-cell reconstitution after alpha-beta-depleted transplantation in children. The library targeted TCRbeta and was prepared with unique molecular identifiers. TCRdb reprocessed the PCR reads with MiXCR, giving one entry per CDR3 protein. The repertoire has approximately 800,000 distinct CDR3 sequences, approximately 15% of them found once; the top ten carry about 4.6%. The sequenced sample was PBMCs, mostly from graft donor cells, obtained 360 days after TCRalphabeta/CD19-depleted stem cell transplant. Every receptor here comes from a male patient younger than 18 who had a stem cell transplant for acute lymphoblastic leukemia, so the T cells may come from the graft donor.

The gene calls are TRBV2 and TRBJ2-1; 8 bases match TRBD1. The V and J ends lost 6 bases and 8 bases, in that order; junction bases with no gene match: 6. This CDR3 has 13 amino acids. Germline V gives CDR1 SNHLY, CDR2 FYNNEI. This chain's CDR3 is CASRGQALYEQFF. DNA of the CDR3: TGTGCCAGCAGGGGACAGGCGCTCTATGAGCAGTTCTTC.

The chain employs TRBV6-2 or TRBV6-3 and TRBJ2-4; TRBD2 matches at 8 bases. Germline V lookup: CDR1 MNHEY, CDR2 SVGEGT. V lost 0 bases, J lost 0 bases, and 4 bases stayed unmatched. This CDR3 spans 17 amino acids. CDR3 protein: CASSYSGRAGAKNIQYF. Here the CDR3 DNA reads TGTGCCAGCAGTTACTCCGGGAGGGCCGGAGCCAAAAACATTCAGTACTTC.

This clonotype has more than one count but fewer than ten. V usage is TRBV18 and J usage is TRBJ2-7, with no clear D. The CDR3 spans 13 residues. V was shortened by 2 bases and J by 5 bases, with 10 bases between the two germline ends. Germline values: CDR1 KGHSH, CDR2 LQKENI. This chain's CDR3 is CASSPTNTHEQYF. The DNA of the CDR3 is TGTGCCAGCTCACCAACGAACACTCACGAGCAGTACTTC.